The rows below give T cell receptor beta chains drawn from one sample of a study of CD8+CD57+ T cells in acquired aplastic anemia. TCRdb reprocessed the reads with MiXCR, giving one entry per CDR3 protein. The table shows around 430,000 distinct CDR3 sequences, with approximately 32% occurring only once. The sequencing input was sorted CD4+, CD8+, or CD8+CD57+ T cells (not recorded which) from PBMCs. The receptors here all came from a human donor with aplastic anemia. Each CDR3 is given with its conserved first and last residue.

v_gene	j_gene	CDR3aa
TRBV5-6	TRBJ2-7	CASSFQSGTYEQYF
TRBV2	TRBJ1-2	CAITRDAARYGYTF
TRBV10-3	TRBJ2-5	CASSAWDRGQETQYF
TRBV15	TRBJ1-1	CASILIRGPNTEALF
TRBV27	TRBJ1-2	CASGQGSFTYGYTF
TRBV2	TRBJ2-6	CASRADRGTGANVLTF
TRBV4-1	TRBJ1-3	CASSQDVYGGQTDTIYF
TRBV29-1	TRBJ2-7	CSARGSGIYEQYF
TRBV19	TRBJ1-2	CASSTPRGQGHGYTF
TRBV19	TRBJ2-7	CASKITSGDDYEQYF
TRBV15	TRBJ2-5	CATSNPGQGETQYF
TRBV19	TRBJ2-7	CASSIWEGEQYF
TRBV15	TRBJ1-2	CATSEPGENYGYTF
TRBV6-1	TRBJ1-5	CASRDRGYVGNQPQHF
TRBV11-2	TRBJ1-1	CASSLVGGQGMNTEAFF
TRBV4-2	TRBJ2-1	CASSQDLREENEQFF
TRBV7-9	TRBJ1-1	CASSLWWRGRGMNTEAFF
TRBV30	TRBJ2-4	CAWNQDRHIQYF
TRBV9	TRBJ2-1	CASSVAGVRGVEQFF
TRBV24-1	TRBJ2-7	CASSLNGFRNEQYF
TRBV24-1	TRBJ2-5	CATSDPTKQQETQYF
TRBV20-1	TRBJ1-5	CSARQGREQPQHF
TRBV4-2	TRBJ2-7	CASSQDEGFEQYF
TRBV2	TRBJ1-5	CASSNDSPQQPQHF
TRBV19	TRBJ1-6	CASSGGTSSPNSPLHF
TRBV7-8	TRBJ2-7	CASSYAGATGSYEQYF
TRBV29-1	TRBJ2-7	CSVEVPGGRRSYEQYF
TRBV19	TRBJ2-2	CASSKPGELFF
TRBV25-1	TRBJ1-1	CASSKRQGAGNTEAFF
TRBV6-5	TRBJ1-1	CASSYSMGRGGTEAFF
TRBV24-1	TRBJ2-3	CATRSAGGVDTRYF
TRBV20-1	TRBJ1-5	CSARKSGRGLEEPQHF
TRBV7-9	TRBJ1-5	CASSFSGEGNQPQHF
TRBV10-3	TRBJ1-2	CASQQGASNYGYTF
TRBV13	TRBJ2-1	CASSSALAGGRVGYNEQFF
TRBV7-8	TRBJ2-7	CASSFLETSHEQYF
TRBV20-1	TRBJ2-2	CSARRLAGGLGELFF
TRBV5-6	TRBJ1-2	CASSLEFRAAYTF
TRBV7-7	TRBJ2-5	CASSLEAGGLETQYF
TRBV9	TRBJ1-4	CASSVGTGGGKSEKLFF
TRBV5-1	TRBJ2-7	CASSLEQGSSYEQYF
TRBV20-1	TRBJ2-5	CSAPGRETQYF
TRBV20-1	TRBJ2-3	CSARPPWGTDTQYF
TRBV7-9	TRBJ1-2	CASSPTPGSDYGYTF
TRBV13	TRBJ2-5	CASSLGRPGPTQYF
TRBV20-1	TRBJ1-1	CSASFQGAGAFF
TRBV18	TRBJ2-5	CASSPLQGPNSQTQYF
TRBV10-3	TRBJ1-4	CAISVKPGRANEKLFF
TRBV15	TRBJ1-5	CATSRDANQPQHF
TRBV24-1	TRBJ1-6	CTGLSPLHF
TRBV11-2	TRBJ2-3	CASSLFARNTDTQYF
TRBV7-3	TRBJ2-2	CASSSISNTGELFF
TRBV2	TRBJ1-1	CASSEFKLMNTEAFF
TRBV7-9	TRBJ1-1	CASSLTQGTNTEAFF
TRBV20-1	TRBJ2-7	CSIAIAGDREQYF
TRBV7-2	TRBJ2-7	CASSSSTGVQYF
TRBV6-1	TRBJ1-5	CASSNLPDGDQPRHF